The 10 T cell receptor beta chains below come from one sample, sequenced in a study of cytomegalovirus exposure and HLA in healthy donors. The PCR was carried out with 60 Vbeta primers and 13 Jbeta primers. Produced via immunoSEQ multiplex PCR; TCRdb's table is partial and in-frame only. This table holds 120,000 or so clones, more than 60% found once. Sequenced input: PBMCs. The source of these receptors is a young man in good health and CMV-seronegative.

V usage is TRBV30 and J usage is TRBJ1-5; the D is unclear. The CDR3 runs 13 residues. The V end lost 5 bases, the J end lost 2 bases, and 10 bases lay between the germline ends. CDR1 is GTSNPN and CDR2 is SVGIG in the germline V gene (reference sequence). CDR3 in DNA: TGTGCCTGGGCGGGGTCAGGCAATCAGCCCCAGCATTTT. Residues: CAWAGSGNQPQHF.

This clone occurred a few times. The chain couples TRBV28 to TRBJ2-7; 9 bases line up with TRBD1. The CDR3 is 14 residues long. J lost 7 bases, V lost 6 bases, and 10 bases had no gene match. CDR1 and CDR2 from the germline V gene are MDHEN and SYDVKM. DNA of the CDR3: TGTGCCAGCAGGGGAAGGGACAGGGTTGGGGAGCAGTACTTC. Translation: CASRGRDRVGEQYF.

The rearrangement joins TRBV9 to TRBJ2-5; TRBD1 agrees at 8 bases. The ends lost 4 bases at V and 4 bases at J; junction bases unmatched: 9. The length of the CDR3 is 15 residues. Germline CDR1 SGDLS, CDR2 YYNGEE. CDR3 DNA sequence: TGTGCCAGCAGCCCCGAAGGGGACAGGAGAGAGACCCAGTACTTC. This sequence encodes CASSPEGDRRETQYF.

The genes are TRBV4-1 and TRBJ1-2, with D perhaps matching TRBD1 (6 bases). The CDR3 runs 17 residues. Trimming removed 0 bases at V and 4 bases at J, with 18 bases between. From germline, CDR1 is MGHRA and CDR2 YSYEKL. The CDR3 nucleotides read TGCGCCAGCAGCCAAGATGCGGGCAGGGGAATTACCTATGGCTACACCTTC. Translating it yields CASSQDAGRGITYGYTF.

The rearrangement links TRBV4-3 to TRBJ2-3; tentatively, D is TRBD2 (6 bases). Trimming pared 4 bases from V and 1 base from J, leaving 18 bases between. CDR3 length equals 17 residues. Germline assignment: CDR1 LGHNA and CDR2 YSLEER. The DNA for the CDR3 is TGCGCCAGCAGCCTTACTGCCGGGGGAGTTGGCACAGATACGCAGTATTTT. Translating it yields CASSLTAGGVGTDTQYF.

In this sample, this clone turned up once. This chain links TRBV11-2 with TRBJ2-1; no definite D call. Germline lookup yields CDR1 SGHAT and CDR2 FQNNGV. The CDR3 contains 13 residues. V lost 1 base to trimming and J lost 9 bases, with 10 bases between them. The CDR3 region has the DNA TGTGCCAGCAGCTTAGTTGGTGGCACTGAGCAGTTCTTC. This translates into CASSLVGGTEQFF.

This sequence joins TRBV5-4 and TRBJ2-7, with 9 bases fitting TRBD1. The germline V gene encodes CDR1 SGHNT and CDR2 YYREEE (reference sequence). The CDR3 runs 14 residues. Germline trimming cut 3 bases from V and 7 bases from J; bases unmatched to any gene: 8. The CDR3 protein is CASSSRDRDREQYF. CDR3 sequence (DNA): TGTGCCAGCAGCTCGAGGGACAGGGACAGAGAGCAGTACTTC.

The V call is TRBV5-1, the J call TRBJ2-5; D is undetermined. CDR1 is SGHRS and CDR2 is YFSETQ in the germline V gene. This CDR3 contains 14 residues. Trimming removed 0 bases at V and 2 bases at J, with 8 bases between. CDR3 in amino acids: CASSLAQVQETQYF. The CDR3 coding sequence is TGCGCCAGCAGCTTGGCCCAGGTTCAAGAGACCCAGTACTTC. Drawing the rest from reference TRBV5-1 and TRBJ2-5, the complete variable domain is KAGVTQTPRYLIKTRGQQVTLSCSPISGHRSVSWYQQTPGQGLQFLFEYFSETQRNKGNFPGRFSGRQFSNSRSEMNVSTLELGDSALYLCASSLAQVQETQYFGPGTRLLVL.

This sequence joins TRBV9 and TRBJ1-2; 7 bases align to TRBD1. CDR1 is SGDLS and CDR2 is YYNGEE in the germline V gene. With V trimmed by 0 bases and J by 4 bases, 3 bases remained unmatched. The CDR3 extends over 14 amino acids. This CDR3 is CASSVVGGTYGYTF. In DNA, the CDR3 is TGTGCCAGCAGCGTAGTAGGGGGCACCTATGGCTACACCTTC.

This clone has a single count. V gene TRBV7-2 combines with J gene TRBJ1-2, with 8 positions matching TRBD1. CDR1 is SGHTA and CDR2 is FQGNSA in the germline V gene. Trimming took 5 bases from V and 4 from J; bases not matched to a gene: 6. This CDR3 is built from 14 residues. CDR3 in DNA: TGTGCCAGCAGCCGCGACAGGGGAGGCTATGGCTACACCTTC. As protein: CASSRDRGGYGYTF.